This T cell receptor (beta chain) appears in the sequencing data of a study of read filtering for tumor transcriptome and immune sequencing. Across the whole study: Among patients, roughly 17 were male and about 15 female, aged roughly 47 to 90 (mean roughly 63).

The library was built from roughly 400 ng RNA with molecular barcoded adaptors for alpha/delta and beta/gamma chains. TCRdb reprocessed the reads with MiXCR, giving one entry per CDR3 protein. This table has 25,000 or so distinct CDR3 sequences, 20% to 25% appearing once. Sampling of bone marrow took place during active disease in every patient. Study findings and constraints: Correlation between methods rose after single-read clonotypes were removed.

J was trimmed by 1 base and V by 8 bases; bases with no gene match: 5. The CDR3 extends over 14 amino acids. Looked up from germline, CDR1 is LNHDA and CDR2 is SQIVND (reference sequence). This clonotype came up many times. Its antigen is unknown. Source material: a population of CD138-negative cells sorted from bone marrow. J is TRBJ2-7 and V is TRBV19, with 10 bases lining up with TRBD2. This sequence originates from a donor at least 40 years old with multiple myeloma. The CDR3 reads CASPLAGISYEQYF. The CDR3 nucleotides are TGTGCCAGTCCACTAGCGGGGATTTCCTACGAGCAGTACTTC.